This entry concerns a single TCR beta chain. The antigen is not known. This specimen comes from a study of Ad26.COV2.S vaccination and SARS-CoV-2 variants. For the study at large: COV1001, an Ad26.COV2.S trial, supplied this vaccine-arm donor.

The assay was immunoSEQ multiplex PCR, and TCRdb's table has in-frame clones only and misses some. The top ten clones hold around 5% of a sample with about 350,000 clones, around 89% of them seen once. Treatment denoted: roughly 18 received Ad26.COV2.S at low or high dose, single or two shots; 5 received placebo; per-sample allocation not given. Day 63 after the first vaccine or placebo injection was the time point for sampling. Within Boston, the person who donated was an adult of 18-55 years. Immunization relied on an Ad26 vector, which expressed Wuhan-strain SARS-CoV-2 spike. Germline-derived CDR1 and CDR2 are SGHKS and YYEKEE (reference sequence). With V trimmed by 0 bases and J by 4 bases, 13 bases remained unmatched. This CDR3 contains 20 residues. Findings and limits, study-wide: TCR breadth and depth analyses may have underestimated total T cell responses.

The clonotype comes from a person between 18 and 65 years old who received the Ad26.COV2.S COVID-19 vaccine or a placebo. The sequenced sample was peripheral blood, obtained in a trial of Ad26.COV2.S vaccine versus placebo. The chain combines TRBV5-5 with TRBJ2-2, with 12 bases identical to TRBD2. Here the CDR3 DNA reads TGTGCCAGCAGCTTGGAAAGTATGTCTAGCGGGAGGGCGGGCACCGGGGAGCTGTTTTTT. Its protein is CASSLESMSSGRAGTGELFF.